The 10 T cell receptor beta chains reported below all come from one sample, sequenced in a study of cytomegalovirus exposure and HLA in healthy donors. Primers: 60 Vbeta forward and 13 Jbeta reverse. Here immunoSEQ multiplex PCR was the method, and the copy in TCRdb shows in-frame clones only, minus some. The sample includes about 190,000 clones, more than 70% seen only once; the top ten take about 4.4%. The sequencing input was PBMCs. Receptor source: a man aged 25-45 years in good health and CMV-seropositive.

CDR3 in amino acids: CASSTRRGREQYF. The CDR3 coding sequence is TGTGCCAGCTCAACCCGGCGGGGGCGCGAGCAGTACTTC. The V call is TRBV18, the J call TRBJ2-7, with D perhaps TRBD2 (7 bases). Germline CDR1 KGHSH, CDR2 LQKENI. The CDR3 has 13 amino acids. V lost 5 bases, J lost 6 bases, and 14 bases lay in between.

This sequence joins TRBV5-6 and TRBJ2-5; D might be TRBD2 (6 bases). With 0 bases removed from V and 1 base from J, the gap between germline ends came to 10 bases. Germline values: CDR1 SGHDT, CDR2 YYEEEE. This CDR3 has 15 amino acids. In DNA form, the CDR3 reads TGTGCCAGCAGCTTGGGGAGGGACCGCCAAGAGACCCAGTACTTC. Translating it yields CASSLGRDRQETQYF.

This chain joins TRBV2 and TRBJ2-2; 10 positions agree with TRBD1. Germline V lookup: CDR1 SNHLY, CDR2 FYNNEI. CDR3 length: 16 amino acids. V lost 5 bases and J lost 6; bases outside the gene matches: 9. CDR3 sequence (DNA): TGTGCCAGCAGTCATACCGGGACAGGGGTTGCCGGGGAGCTGTTTTTT. Translated: CASSHTGTGVAGELFF.

The CDR3: CAHGRGSGNTEAFF. In DNA, the CDR3 is TGTGCCCACGGTCGGGGGTCAGGCAACACTGAAGCTTTCTTT. The V and J genes are TRBV6-1 and TRBJ1-1; maybe TRBD1 (5 bases). V shed 11 bases and J shed 2 bases, with 18 bases lying between them. Germline CDR1 and CDR2: MNHNS and SASEGT. There are 14 residues in the CDR3.

This sequence joins TRBV4-2 and TRBJ2-6; D not resolved. Trimming took off 1 base at V and 0 bases at J, with 4 bases between the two ends. Germline V gene sequence: CDR1 LGHNA, CDR2 YNFKEQ. The CDR3 is made up of 15 amino acids. The CDR3 DNA reads as TGTGCCAGCAGCCAAGGAGTCTCTGGGGCCAACGTCCTGACTTTC. Translated: CASSQGVSGANVLTF.

Note on this clone: The sample carries other DNA sequences with the same CDR3. This chain links TRBV30 with TRBJ2-7; perhaps TRBD2 as D (5 bases). The germline V gene has CDR1 GTSNPN and CDR2 SVGIG (reference sequence). Trimming shortened V by 3 bases and J by 0 bases, and 9 bases separated the two germline ends. This CDR3 has 13 amino acids. This CDR3 reads CAWSPTNSYEQYF. The CDR3 region has the DNA TGTGCCTGGAGCCCGACTAACTCCTACGAGCAGTACTTC.

The DNA for the CDR3 is TGTGCCAGCAGCTTAGATCGGGGGGGCAAAAACATTCAGTACTTC. Its protein is CASSLDRGGKNIQYF. The chain joins TRBV7-2 to TRBJ2-4; TRBD2 matches at 8 bases. In germline, CDR1 is SGHTA, CDR2 FQGNSA. The J segment lost 3 bases and the V segment lost 1 base, leaving 2 bases of the junction unmatched. The CDR3 is 15 residues long.

The rearrangement joins TRBV5-1 to TRBJ2-1; 14 bases line up with TRBD2. J was trimmed by 6 bases and V by 5 bases; bases with no gene match: 4. The CDR3 length is 15 residues. The V gene's germline CDR1 is SGHRS and CDR2 YFSETQ. CDR3 sequence: CASRPGLAGGNEQFF. CDR3 nucleotides: TGCGCCAGCAGACCCGGACTAGCGGGGGGCAATGAGCAGTTCTTC.

The rearrangement joins TRBV7-3 to TRBJ2-1; a possible D gene is TRBD2 (5 bases). Trimming took 4 bases from V and 5 from J, leaving 9 bases between them. CDR1 is SGHTA and CDR2 is FQGTGA in the germline V gene. The CDR3 length is 13 residues. The CDR3 here is CASSSGVNNEQFF. The CDR3 bases are TGTGCCAGCAGCTCCGGGGTGAACAATGAGCAGTTCTTC.

The chain uses TRBV13 and TRBJ2-5; 8 nucleotides align to TRBD2. The last part of the DNA fits TRBJ2-7 better; the J call may be wrong. The CDR3 is 16 amino acids. CDR1 and CDR2 (germline): PRHDT, FYEKMQ (reference sequence). The CDR3 sequence is CASSLIGSGAHYEQYF. The CDR3 DNA reads TGTGCCAGCAGCTTAATAGGTAGCGGGGCCCACTACGAGCAGTACTTC.